This T cell receptor (beta chain) is from a study of blood T cell repertoires in COVID-19. V lost 3 bases, J lost 2 bases, and 11 bases lay in between. Looked up from germline, CDR1 is SGHRS and CDR2 is YFSETQ. This CDR3 spans 14 amino acids. Here immunoSEQ multiplex PCR was the method, and the copy in TCRdb shows in-frame clones only, minus some. The sample consists of hundreds of thousands of clones, less than 90% of them appearing once. The sequencing sample was made of peripheral blood. V gene TRBV5-1 combines with J gene TRBJ1-1; the D gene is possibly TRBD1 (5 bases). This TCR was recovered from a woman aged 50 to 65 with COVID-19, enrolled during active disease. The CDR3 loop reads CASSSLTANTEAFF. CDR3 nucleotides: TGCGCCAGCAGCTCCTTGACAGCAAACACTGAAGCTTTCTTT.